Sequencing of this T cell receptor beta chain was carried out in a study of cytomegalovirus exposure and HLA in healthy donors. Study outcomes and limitations: Associated with cytomegalovirus, according to the listing, were around 160 TCR beta chains.

The protocol was immunoSEQ multiplex PCR, while the TCRdb copy is restricted to in-frame clones and leaves out a portion. The data contain tens of thousands of clones, about 92% of them seen just once; the ten biggest clones take up 0.65% to 0.7%. J lost 5 bases, V lost 7 bases, and 13 bases had no gene match. The CDR3 sequence is 15 residues long. Germline lookup yields CDR1 MNHNY and CDR2 SVGAGI (reference sequence). Comments on this clone: Antigen: not known.

The donors were part of the validation cohort, which consisted of over a hundred subjects and was separate from the first cohort of 666 subjects. The chain is built from TRBV6-6 and TRBJ1-1, with TRBD1 matching over 7 bases. The TCR sequence derives from a man aged 18 to 29 in good health and CMV-seronegative. The specimen was PBMCs. The CDR3 spells CASTPGSTGLTEAFF. The CDR3 nucleotides are TGTGCCAGCACCCCGGGGTCGACAGGGCTAACTGAAGCTTTCTTT.